This TCR beta chain was captured in a study of vaccination effects on CD4 cells after COVID-19. Study as a whole: Two doses of either BNT162b2 or mRNA-1273 were given to each participant.

A note on this clone: The target antigen is unknown.

Before any sequencing was done, the ViraFEST assay used viral peptide pools to expand antigen-specific CD4+ T cells. Once cultured for about 9 days, the cells underwent separation to obtain CD4+ T cells. Vaccinees lacked prior SARS-CoV-2 infection and tested negative for nucleocapsid antibodies. Half of the medium was exchanged for IL-2 medium on both days 3 and 7. Study conclusions and caveats: Among infection- and vaccine-induced clones, marked clonal contraction occurred late after vaccination.

V lost 2 bases, J lost 5 bases, and 13 bases lay in between. The germline V gene has CDR1 KGHSH and CDR2 LQKENI. The CDR3 covers 15 residues. The protocol was immunoSEQ multiplex PCR, while the TCRdb copy is restricted to in-frame clones and leaves out a portion. The sample carries about 43,000 clones, roughly four fifths recorded once. The specimen was CD4+ T cells from PBMCs cultured with SARS-CoV-2 spike peptides, collected before COVID-19 vaccination. The TCR was taken from a human donor who received a COVID-19 vaccine. The chain couples TRBV18 to TRBJ1-5; D is perhaps TRBD1 (6 bases). CDR3 sequence: CASSPVGGRDQPQHF. The CDR3 bases are TGTGCCAGCTCACCAGTGGGGGGGCGGGATCAGCCCCAGCATTTT.